Listed below are T cell receptor beta chains from one sample, sequenced in a study of CD8 T cells in Susac syndrome. TCRdb re-analysed the immunoSEQ multiplex PCR reads in MiXCR, keeping a single row per CDR3 protein. The sample includes 110,000 or so distinct CDR3 sequences, 85% to 95% seen only once; the top ten take around 0.1%. Sequencing used CD4+ T cells from PBMCs. The receptors stem from a human donor in good health. The CDR3 runs from the conserved cysteine through the conserved F or W. The D gene is left open where the match is weak. The size field is filled for only some rows; it gives once, few, many or a size class.

v_gene: TRBV5-1; abundance: once; d_gene: NA; j_gene: TRBJ2-7; len: 11; CDR3nt: TGCGCCAGCAGCACCGGCCTCGAGCAGTACTTC; CDR3aa: CASSTGLEQYF
v_gene: TRBV27; abundance: NA; d_gene: NA; j_gene: TRBJ2-3; len: 16; CDR3nt: TGTGCCAGCAGAGCCAATATGGGCCTAGCTGGGGATACGCAGTATTTT; CDR3aa: CASRANMGLAGDTQYF
v_gene: TRBV5-1; abundance: NA; d_gene: NA; j_gene: TRBJ1-5; len: 15; CDR3nt: TGCGCCAGCAGCTTGGCAGGGGAAAAGGGTCAGCCCCAGCATTTT; CDR3aa: CASSLAGEKGQPQHF
v_gene: TRBV29-1; abundance: NA; d_gene: TRBD1; j_gene: TRBJ1-4; len: 15; CDR3nt: TGCAGCGTTGTGGGGACAGGGACTTCTAATGAAAAACTGTTTTTT; CDR3aa: CSVVGTGTSNEKLFF
v_gene: TRBV27; abundance: NA; d_gene: TRBD1; j_gene: TRBJ2-6; len: 19; CDR3nt: TGTGCCAGCAGTTTTCTTCCGGGACAGGGGGCGCCTGGGGCCAACGTCCTGACTTTC; CDR3aa: CASSFLPGQGAPGANVLTF
v_gene: TRBV9; abundance: NA; d_gene: TRBD2; j_gene: TRBJ2-7; len: 17; CDR3nt: TGTGCCAGAACCGGGACTAGCGGGAGTTTCATGGGTCGCGAGCAGTACTTC; CDR3aa: CARTGTSGSFMGREQYF
v_gene: TRBV7-9; abundance: NA; d_gene: TRBD2; j_gene: TRBJ2-5; len: 14; CDR3nt: TGTGCCAGCAGCCAAAGCGGGATCCAAGAGACCCAGTACTTC; CDR3aa: CASSQSGIQETQYF
v_gene: TRBV3-1; abundance: NA; d_gene: TRBD1; j_gene: TRBJ1-5; len: 16; CDR3nt: TGTGCCAGCAGCCTCGGGACAGCCTATAGCAATCAGCCCCAGCATTTT; CDR3aa: CASSLGTAYSNQPQHF
v_gene: TRBV6-2/TRBV6-3; abundance: NA; d_gene: TRBD1; j_gene: TRBJ2-3; len: 15; CDR3nt: TGTGCCAGCAGTGACCGACAGGGGCACACAGATACGCAGTATTTT; CDR3aa: CASSDRQGHTDTQYF
v_gene: TRBV12-5; abundance: NA; d_gene: NA; j_gene: TRBJ2-5; len: 11; CDR3nt: TGTGCTAGTGGGGATCAAGAGACCCAGTACTTC; CDR3aa: CASGDQETQYF
v_gene: TRBV6-6; abundance: NA; d_gene: NA; j_gene: TRBJ2-7; len: 14; CDR3nt: TGTGCCAGCAGTTACTCGGAAAGGGTCCACGAGCAGTACTTC; CDR3aa: CASSYSERVHEQYF
v_gene: TRBV7-2; abundance: NA; d_gene: NA; j_gene: TRBJ2-7; len: 15; CDR3nt: TGTGCCAGCAGCTCCATGTCCGGGAGCGCCAACGAGCAGTACTTC; CDR3aa: CASSSMSGSANEQYF
v_gene: TRBV3-1; abundance: once; d_gene: NA; j_gene: TRBJ2-1; len: 15; CDR3nt: TGTGCCAGCAGCCAAGATCCAGACGGCTCCCGTGAGCAGTTCTTC; CDR3aa: CASSQDPDGSREQFF
v_gene: TRBV20-1; abundance: NA; d_gene: NA; j_gene: TRBJ1-2; len: 15; CDR3nt: TGCAGTGCTAGAGAGTGGGGGGTTAATTCCTATGGCTACACCTTC; CDR3aa: CSAREWGVNSYGYTF
v_gene: TRBV12-3/TRBV12-4; abundance: NA; d_gene: TRBD1; j_gene: TRBJ2-7; len: 13; CDR3nt: TGTGCCAGCAGTTCCCAGGGGGCTAGCGAGCAGTACTTC; CDR3aa: CASSSQGASEQYF
v_gene: TRBV30; abundance: NA; d_gene: NA; j_gene: TRBJ1-5; len: 14; CDR3nt: TGTGCCTGGAGTGAGGGTCCCCTGAATCAGCCCCAGCATTTT; CDR3aa: CAWSEGPLNQPQHF
v_gene: TRBV5-1; abundance: NA; d_gene: TRBD1; j_gene: TRBJ1-1; len: 15; CDR3nt: TGCGCCAGCAGCTTGATGGGACAGACGAACACTGAAGCTTTCTTT; CDR3aa: CASSLMGQTNTEAFF
v_gene: TRBV29-1; abundance: NA; d_gene: NA; j_gene: TRBJ2-5; len: 14; CDR3nt: TGCAGCGCCATTGGTGGACAAACTAAAGAGACCCAGTACTTC; CDR3aa: CSAIGGQTKETQYF
v_gene: TRBV11-2; abundance: NA; d_gene: TRBD2; j_gene: TRBJ2-7; len: 12; CDR3nt: TGTGCCAGCAGCTCGGGGGGGGACGAGCAGTACTTC; CDR3aa: CASSSGGDEQYF
v_gene: TRBV12-3/TRBV12-4; abundance: NA; d_gene: TRBD1; j_gene: TRBJ1-6; len: 16; CDR3nt: TGTGCCAGCAGTTTAGCGCAGGGGGCAGGTAATTCACCCCTCCACTTT; CDR3aa: CASSLAQGAGNSPLHF
v_gene: TRBV5-1; abundance: NA; d_gene: NA; j_gene: TRBJ2-2; len: 15; CDR3nt: TGCGCCAGCAGCTTGGCCCTCCCTAGCGCCGGGGAGCTGTTTTTT; CDR3aa: CASSLALPSAGELFF
v_gene: TRBV29-1; abundance: NA; d_gene: NA; j_gene: TRBJ2-1; len: 13; CDR3nt: TGCAGTGCTGGGGAGGACTCCTACAATGAGCAGTTCTTC; CDR3aa: CSAGEDSYNEQFF
v_gene: TRBV19; abundance: NA; d_gene: NA; j_gene: TRBJ1-1; len: 14; CDR3nt: TGTGCCAGTAGTACTTACTACATGAACACTGAAGCTTTCTTT; CDR3aa: CASSTYYMNTEAFF
v_gene: TRBV6-5; abundance: NA; d_gene: TRBD1; j_gene: TRBJ2-5; len: 14; CDR3nt: TGTGCCAGCAGTTACTCTACAGGGGAAGAGACCCAGTACTTC; CDR3aa: CASSYSTGEETQYF
v_gene: TRBV3-1; abundance: NA; d_gene: TRBD1; j_gene: TRBJ2-7; len: 15; CDR3nt: TGTGCCAGCAGCGAAACAGGGGGCTCTAGCTACGAGCAGTACTTC; CDR3aa: CASSETGGSSYEQYF
v_gene: TRBV20-1; abundance: NA; d_gene: NA; j_gene: TRBJ2-2; len: 16; CDR3nt: TGCAGTGCTAGAAGCGGGTGGAAAAAGAGGACCGGGGAGCTGTTTTTT; CDR3aa: CSARSGWKKRTGELFF
v_gene: TRBV9; abundance: NA; d_gene: NA; j_gene: TRBJ2-7; len: 16; CDR3nt: TGTGCCAGCAGCGTATCTAGTCACGGCCTTACCTACGAGCAGTACTTC; CDR3aa: CASSVSSHGLTYEQYF
v_gene: TRBV4-2; abundance: NA; d_gene: NA; j_gene: TRBJ1-1; len: 14; CDR3nt: TGTGCCAGCAGCCAAGATTATGAGGGCTCAGAAGCTTTCTTT; CDR3aa: CASSQDYEGSEAFF
v_gene: TRBV6-1; abundance: NA; d_gene: NA; j_gene: TRBJ2-7; len: 15; CDR3nt: TGTGCCAGCAGTGACGGGCCCGAGAACACCTACGAGCAGTACTTC; CDR3aa: CASSDGPENTYEQYF
v_gene: TRBV30; abundance: NA; d_gene: NA; j_gene: TRBJ1-2; len: 14; CDR3nt: TGTGCCTGGAGTGTCTCCCCCAGGGACTATGGCTACACCTTC; CDR3aa: CAWSVSPRDYGYTF
v_gene: TRBV30; abundance: NA; d_gene: TRBD1; j_gene: TRBJ2-3; len: 12; CDR3nt: TGTGCCTGGAGTTCGACAGGGGATACGCAGTATTTT; CDR3aa: CAWSSTGDTQYF
v_gene: TRBV2; abundance: NA; d_gene: TRBD1; j_gene: TRBJ2-1; len: 16; CDR3nt: TGTGCCAGCACTCTCAATTTAGGGACAGTTTACAATGAGCAGTTCTTC; CDR3aa: CASTLNLGTVYNEQFF
v_gene: TRBV30; abundance: once; d_gene: NA; j_gene: TRBJ2-2; len: 13; CDR3nt: TGTGCCTGGGCCACCAGGGGCACCGGGGAGCTGTTTTTT; CDR3aa: CAWATRGTGELFF
v_gene: TRBV6-2/TRBV6-3; abundance: NA; d_gene: NA; j_gene: TRBJ2-1; len: 16; CDR3nt: TGTGCCAGCAGGGGAATATGGGCTAGCGCTCCCTCTGAGCAGTTCTTC; CDR3aa: CASRGIWASAPSEQFF
v_gene: TRBV4-2; abundance: NA; d_gene: TRBD1; j_gene: TRBJ1-1; len: 15; CDR3nt: TGTGCCAGCAGCGCGGGACAGGGGGTGGATACTGAAGCTTTCTTT; CDR3aa: CASSAGQGVDTEAFF
v_gene: TRBV5-1; abundance: NA; d_gene: TRBD2; j_gene: TRBJ2-5; len: 17; CDR3nt: TGCGCCAGCAGCCCATGGTTCGGGAGGGCCGATCAAGAGACCCAGTACTTC; CDR3aa: CASSPWFGRADQETQYF
v_gene: TRBV11-1; abundance: once; d_gene: NA; j_gene: TRBJ2-1; len: 14; CDR3nt: TGTGCCAGCAGCTTAGGGGTGGGAGCTCCTGAGCAGTTCTTC; CDR3aa: CASSLGVGAPEQFF
v_gene: TRBV20-1; abundance: NA; d_gene: NA; j_gene: TRBJ2-7; len: 15; CDR3nt: TGCAGTGCTAGTAACTTGCGGGATCAGCGCCACGAGCAGTACTTC; CDR3aa: CSASNLRDQRHEQYF
v_gene: TRBV18; abundance: NA; d_gene: NA; j_gene: TRBJ1-1; len: 14; CDR3nt: TGTGCCAGCTCACCACAGGCAGGGACGACTGAAGCTTTCTTT; CDR3aa: CASSPQAGTTEAFF
v_gene: TRBV7-9; abundance: NA; d_gene: TRBD1; j_gene: TRBJ2-7; len: 12; CDR3nt: TGTGCCAGCAGTACAGGGGGCTACGAGCAGTACTTC; CDR3aa: CASSTGGYEQYF
v_gene: TRBV25-1; abundance: NA; d_gene: NA; j_gene: TRBJ2-7; len: 12; CDR3nt: TGTGCCAGCGGACGGAAGACCTACGAGCAGTACTTC; CDR3aa: CASGRKTYEQYF
v_gene: TRBV5-6; abundance: NA; d_gene: TRBD2; j_gene: TRBJ2-7; len: 15; CDR3nt: TGTGCCAGCAGCTCCTCGGGACTAGTATCCTACGAGCAGTACTTC; CDR3aa: CASSSSGLVSYEQYF
v_gene: TRBV7-2; abundance: NA; d_gene: TRBD1; j_gene: TRBJ2-5; len: 13; CDR3nt: TGTGCCAGCATGACAGGGGTGGGAGAGACCCAGTACTTC; CDR3aa: CASMTGVGETQYF
v_gene: TRBV20-1; abundance: NA; d_gene: NA; j_gene: TRBJ2-7; len: 9; CDR3nt: TGCAGTGCAACCGAGGAGCAGTACTTC; CDR3aa: CSATEEQYF
v_gene: TRBV5-1; abundance: few; d_gene: NA; j_gene: TRBJ1-1; len: 12; CDR3nt: TGCGCCAGCAGCTTGGGGGACACTGAAGCTTTCTTT; CDR3aa: CASSLGDTEAFF
v_gene: TRBV12-3/TRBV12-4; abundance: once; d_gene: NA; j_gene: TRBJ2-7; len: 16; CDR3nt: TGTGCCAGCAGAAGTATGGGGAAGGACATCTCCTACGAGCAGTACTTC; CDR3aa: CASRSMGKDISYEQYF
v_gene: TRBV15; abundance: NA; d_gene: NA; j_gene: TRBJ1-6; len: 15; CDR3nt: TGTGCCACCAGCAGAGATCGAGTTAGGAGTTCACCCCTCCACTTT; CDR3aa: CATSRDRVRSSPLHF
v_gene: TRBV3-1; abundance: NA; d_gene: TRBD1; j_gene: TRBJ1-5; len: 14; CDR3nt: TGTGCCAGCAGCCATGGGACAGAGAATCAGCCCCAGCATTTT; CDR3aa: CASSHGTENQPQHF
v_gene: TRBV5-6; abundance: NA; d_gene: NA; j_gene: TRBJ2-1; len: 12; CDR3nt: TGTGCCAGCAGCCCCCGGGCTGTCAAGCAGTTCTTC; CDR3aa: CASSPRAVKQFF
v_gene: TRBV9; abundance: NA; d_gene: NA; j_gene: TRBJ2-2; len: 16; CDR3nt: TGTGCCAGCAGCGTAGCTGGGACTCAGAACACCGGGGAGCTGTTTTTT; CDR3aa: CASSVAGTQNTGELFF
v_gene: TRBV7-2; abundance: NA; d_gene: NA; j_gene: TRBJ2-4; len: 15; CDR3nt: TGTGCCAGCCAGGAGGGGGGGGGAGATGTGGGCATTCAGTACTTC; CDR3aa: CASQEGGGDVGIQYF
v_gene: TRBV14; abundance: NA; d_gene: TRBD1; j_gene: TRBJ2-7; len: 16; CDR3nt: TGTGCCAGCAGCCAAGGCCCGGGACAGGGGAACTACGAGCAGTACTTC; CDR3aa: CASSQGPGQGNYEQYF
v_gene: TRBV7-9; abundance: NA; d_gene: NA; j_gene: TRBJ2-3; len: 15; CDR3nt: TGTGCCAGCGGGCCGGGAGTAGGGGACACAGATACGCAGTATTTT; CDR3aa: CASGPGVGDTDTQYF